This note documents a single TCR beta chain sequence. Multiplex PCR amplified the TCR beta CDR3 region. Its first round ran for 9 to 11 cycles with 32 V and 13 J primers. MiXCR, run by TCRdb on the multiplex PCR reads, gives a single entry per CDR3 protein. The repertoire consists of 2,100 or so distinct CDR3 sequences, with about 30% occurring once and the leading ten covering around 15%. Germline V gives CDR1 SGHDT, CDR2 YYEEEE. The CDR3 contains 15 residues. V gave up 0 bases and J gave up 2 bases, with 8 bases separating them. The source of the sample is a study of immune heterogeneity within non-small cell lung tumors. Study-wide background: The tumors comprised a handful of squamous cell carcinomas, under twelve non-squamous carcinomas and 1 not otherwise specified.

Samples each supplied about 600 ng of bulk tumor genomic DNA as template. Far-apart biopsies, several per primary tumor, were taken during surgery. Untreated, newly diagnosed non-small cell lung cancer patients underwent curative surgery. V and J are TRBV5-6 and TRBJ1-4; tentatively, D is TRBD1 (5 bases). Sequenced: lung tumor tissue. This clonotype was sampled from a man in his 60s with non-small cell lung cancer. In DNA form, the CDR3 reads TGTGCCAGCAGCTTGGCCAAGGGGACTAATGAAAAACTGTTTTTT. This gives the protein CASSLAKGTNEKLFF.